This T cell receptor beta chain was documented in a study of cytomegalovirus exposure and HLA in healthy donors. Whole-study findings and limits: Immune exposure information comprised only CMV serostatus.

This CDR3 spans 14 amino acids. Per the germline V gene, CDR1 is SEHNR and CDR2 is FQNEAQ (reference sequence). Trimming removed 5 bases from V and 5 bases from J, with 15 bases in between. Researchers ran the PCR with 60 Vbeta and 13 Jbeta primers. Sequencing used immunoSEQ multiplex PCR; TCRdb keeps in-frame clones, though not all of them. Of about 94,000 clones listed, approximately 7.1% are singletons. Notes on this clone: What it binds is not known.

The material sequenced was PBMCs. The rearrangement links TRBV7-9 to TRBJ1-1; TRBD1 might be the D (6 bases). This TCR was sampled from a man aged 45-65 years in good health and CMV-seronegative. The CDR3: CASSRGPGGTEAFF. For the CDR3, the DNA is TGTGCCAGCAGCCGGGGGCCGGGAGGGACTGAAGCTTTCTTT.